Listed here are 25 T cell receptor beta chains from one sample, sequenced in a study of glioma-infiltrating T cells after dendritic cell vaccination. Sequencing used immunoSEQ multiplex PCR; TCRdb keeps in-frame clones, though not all of them. The table shows tens of thousands of clones, with 85% occurring only once. Time point denoted: after dendritic cell vaccination, including at tumor progression/relapse. This specimen was blood, taken after dendritic cell vaccination. The receptors originated from a human donor with glioblastoma.

This chain links TRBV7-3 with TRBJ2-7, with D possibly matching TRBD2 (6 bases). The V gene lost 5 bases and the J gene lost 6 bases, with 11 bases spanning the gap. Germline lookup yields CDR1 SGHTA and CDR2 FQGTGA. The CDR3 is made up of 12 amino acids. CDR3 sequence: CASSILGGEQYF. DNA for the CDR3: TGTGCCAGCAGCATTCTGGGGGGCGAGCAGTACTTC. The full variable domain, rest sourced from reference TRBV7-3 and TRBJ2-7, is GAGVSQTPSNKVTEKGKYVELRCDPISGHTALYWYRQSLGQGPEFLIYFQGTGAADDSGLPNDRFFAVRPEGSVSTLKIQRTERGDSAVYLCASSILGGEQYFGPGTRLTVT.

The rearrangement joins TRBV29-1 to TRBJ2-7; 10 bases agree with TRBD1. The CDR3 contains 12 residues. The V gene end was trimmed by 5 bases and the J gene end by 6 bases; junction bases not matched to a gene: 4. Germline V gene sequence: CDR1 SQVTM, CDR2 ANQGSEA. The CDR3: CSVRDRGGEQYF. CDR3 nucleotide sequence: TGCAGCGTTAGGGACAGGGGCGGCGAGCAGTACTTC.

V is TRBV7-3 and J is TRBJ2-7, with D possibly being TRBD2 (7 bases). Deletions cut 1 base from V and 0 bases from J, with 13 bases between. Per the germline V gene, CDR1 is SGHTA and CDR2 is FQGTGA. The CDR3 consists of 16 residues. The DNA for the CDR3 is TGTGCCAGCAGCTTAATCGGGGGGCCAAGCTCCTACGAGCAGTACTTC. Protein: CASSLIGGPSSYEQYF.

V gene TRBV7-2 combines with J gene TRBJ2-3; the D gene is possibly TRBD2 (5 bases). Between the trimmed V and J ends, which lost 1 base and 3 bases, there was a span of 11 bases. This CDR3 is built from 15 residues. CDR1 is SGHTA and CDR2 is FQGNSA in the germline V gene. Here the CDR3 reads CASSLGAGRTDTQYF. The CDR3 coding sequence is TGTGCCAGCAGCTTAGGGGCGGGTAGAACAGATACGCAGTATTTT.

The chain combines TRBV7-9 with TRBJ1-2, with a possible D match to TRBD1 (5 bases). The V gene lost 5 bases and the J gene lost 7 bases, with 14 bases spanning the gap. Germline lookup yields CDR1 SEHNR and CDR2 FQNEAQ (reference sequence). This CDR3 region has 13 residues. The CDR3 bases are TGTGCCAGCAGCCCGATTATGACAGCTGGCTACACCTTC. Translation gives CASSPIMTAGYTF. Full variable domain (outside the CDR3, taken from reference TRBV7-9 and TRBJ1-2): DTGVSQNPRHKITKRGQNVTFRCDPISEHNRLYWYRQTLGQGPEFLTYFQNEAQLEKSRLLSDRFSAERPKGSFSTLEIQRTEQGDSAMYLCASSPIMTAGYTFGSGTRLTVV.

This clone was counted a single time. The chain combines TRBV27 with TRBJ2-7; 8 positions match TRBD1. The CDR3 has 15 amino acids. Germline-derived CDR1 and CDR2 are MNHEY and SMNVEV (reference sequence). V lost 3 bases and J lost 1; bases outside the gene matches: 5. CDR3 residues: CASSFRTGLSYEQYF. DNA of the CDR3: TGTGCCAGCAGTTTCCGGACAGGGCTTTCCTACGAGCAGTACTTC.

This chain joins TRBV28 and TRBJ1-5; 9 bases are a match to TRBD1. Trimming removed 3 bases from V and 6 bases from J; junction bases left unmatched: 6. The CDR3 loop spans 15 amino acids. Germline V gene lookup returns CDR1 MDHEN and CDR2 SYDVKM. CDR3 sequence reads: CASSFDRGNTQPQHF. The CDR3 DNA sequence: TGTGCCAGCAGTTTCGACAGGGGGAATACTCAGCCCCAGCATTTT. Filled out from reference TRBV28 and TRBJ1-5, the complete variable domain reads DVKVTQSSRYLVKRTGEKVFLECVQDMDHENMFWYRQDPGLGLRLIYFSYDVKMKEKGDIPEGYSVSREKKERFSLILESASTNQTSMYLCASSFDRGNTQPQHFGDGTRLSIL.

This rearrangement joins TRBV28 to TRBJ2-1; 8 bases align to TRBD1. V lost 4 bases and J lost 5; bases outside the gene matches: 7. This CDR3 is 15 amino acids long. CDR1 and CDR2 (germline): MDHEN, SYDVKM. In nucleotides, the CDR3 is TGTGCCAGCAGTTCCCCGGGACAGGCTAACAATGAGCAGTTCTTC. This gives the protein CASSSPGQANNEQFF.

J is TRBJ2-7 and V is TRBV7-2, with 11 bases lining up with TRBD2. The V and J ends lost 2 bases and 4 bases, in that order; junction bases with no gene match: 1. Germline-derived CDR1 and CDR2 are SGHTA and FQGNSA. There are 14 residues in the CDR3. The CDR3 DNA reads TGTGCCAGCAGCTTAACTAGCGGGAGATACGAGCAGTACTTC. Translated, it gives CASSLTSGRYEQYF.

This chain joins TRBV2 and TRBJ1-4, with D perhaps TRBD1 (5 bases). Deletions cut 8 bases from V and 2 bases from J, with 15 bases between. The CDR3 covers 15 residues. Germline V gene lookup returns CDR1 SNHLY and CDR2 FYNNEI. This CDR3 is CASLLSGVTNEKLFF. In DNA form, the CDR3 reads TGTGCCAGCCTGCTATCGGGGGTGACTAATGAAAAACTGTTTTTT.

This clone was seen just once. V and J are TRBV7-3 and TRBJ2-1; 10 nucleotides line up with TRBD2. In germline, CDR1 is SGHTA, CDR2 FQGTGA. V gave up 6 bases and J gave up 5 bases; unmatched junction bases: 4. The length of the CDR3 is 14 residues. DNA of the CDR3: TGTGCCAGCAGTACTAGCGGGAACGACAATGAGCAGTTCTTC. Translation gives CASSTSGNDNEQFF.

The chain combines TRBV20-1 with TRBJ1-4, with D uncertain. V lost 7 bases and J 5 bases, leaving 8 bases between the germline ends. There are 11 residues in the CDR3. Germline loops: CDR1 DFQATT, CDR2 SNEGSKA (reference sequence). The CDR3 nucleotides read TGCAGTGTACGGTCAAATGAAAAACTGTTTTTT. Amino acids: CSVRSNEKLFF.

The gene calls are TRBV18 and TRBJ2-1, with 10 nucleotides matching TRBD2. This CDR3 comprises 14 residues. V lost 1 base to trimming and J lost 9 bases; unmatched junction nucleotides: 3. The germline CDR1 and CDR2 sequences are KGHSH and LQKENI. The CDR3 here is CASSPRSGGGEQFF. The DNA of the CDR3 is TGTGCCAGCTCACCACGGAGCGGGGGGGGTGAGCAGTTCTTC.

For the CDR3, the DNA is TGTGCCAGAAGCCCGGGACTAGCGGGGGGCTTGGATACGCAGTATTTT. Protein: CARSPGLAGGLDTQYF. The chain joins TRBV5-3 to TRBJ2-3; 15 nucleotides match TRBD2. TRBV5-3 is placed among ORFs of uncertain function. This CDR3 comprises 16 residues. V lost 4 bases and J lost 6; bases outside the gene matches: 6.

The chain has TRBV5-1 and TRBJ2-7; 12 bases line up with TRBD2. Germline CDR1 is SGHRS and CDR2 is YFSETQ. V lost 4 bases to trimming and J lost 3 bases; unmatched junction nucleotides: 5. The CDR3 is 15 amino acids. This CDR3 reads CASSKRTSGNYEQYF. In nucleotides, the CDR3 is TGCGCCAGCAGCAAGAGGACTAGCGGGAACTACGAGCAGTACTTC.

The rearrangement links TRBV7-6 to TRBJ2-7; 9 bases are a match to TRBD2. J lost 2 bases, V lost 5 bases, and 10 bases had no gene match. Germline V gene lookup returns CDR1 SGHVS and CDR2 FNYEAQ. The CDR3 covers 16 residues. This CDR3 is CASSRGGADPTYEQYF. The CDR3 DNA is TGTGCCAGCAGCCGCGGGGGGGCGGACCCGACCTACGAGCAGTACTTC.

In its sample, this clone was seen once. V gene TRBV19 combines with J gene TRBJ1-2; 7 bases map to TRBD1. Trimming took 3 bases from V and 4 from J; bases not matched to a gene: 8. The CDR3 is made up of 15 amino acids. Germline CDR1 LNHDA, CDR2 SQIVND (reference sequence). CDR3 nucleotide sequence: TGTGCCAGTAGTATTGTCGCAGGGGGAGGCTATGGCTACACCTTC. As protein: CASSIVAGGGYGYTF.

This clone was recorded once. The V gene is TRBV27, the J gene TRBJ1-1; D is ambiguous. The CDR3 is 12 residues long. CDR1 and CDR2 from the germline V gene are MNHEY and SMNVEV (reference sequence). V lost 2 bases and J lost 7, with 8 bases in between. DNA of the CDR3: TGTGCCAGCAGTTTAGTGGCGGGTGAAGCTTTCTTT. Translation: CASSLVAGEAFF.

The V call is TRBV13, the J call TRBJ2-6, with D maybe TRBD2 (6 bases). V lost 6 bases to trimming and J lost 1 base, with 7 bases between them. The CDR3 has 14 residues. Germline V gene data show CDR1 as PRHDT and CDR2 as FYEKMQ (reference sequence). This CDR3 reads CASSRESGANVLTF. The CDR3 DNA follows: TGTGCCAGCAGTCGGGAGTCTGGGGCCAACGTCCTGACTTTC.

The chain couples TRBV15 to TRBJ2-7, with 8 bases matching TRBD1. V lost 5 bases to trimming and J lost 4 bases; unmatched junction nucleotides: 7. Germline lookup yields CDR1 LNHNV and CDR2 YYDKDF (reference sequence). The CDR3 has 14 amino acids. The CDR3 here is CATSGGQGGYEQYF. For the CDR3, the DNA is TGTGCCACCAGCGGAGGACAGGGTGGTTACGAGCAGTACTTC.

The J gene is TRBJ2-7, the V gene TRBV7-9, with 8 bases that match TRBD2. V gave up 5 bases and J gave up 2 bases; unmatched junction bases: 8. This CDR3 spans 15 amino acids. Germline CDR1 and CDR2: SEHNR and FQNEAQ (reference sequence). The CDR3 sequence: CASSPGRGGTYEQYF. CDR3 nucleotides: TGTGCCAGCAGCCCAGGCCGGGGGGGAACCTACGAGCAGTACTTC.

V is TRBV18 and J is TRBJ2-7, with TRBD1 matching 9 bases. Germline-derived CDR1 and CDR2 are KGHSH and LQKENI. The CDR3 runs 15 residues. The J segment lost 0 bases and the V segment lost 3 bases, leaving 3 bases of the junction unmatched. The CDR3 protein is CASSPRTGASYEQYF. CDR3 in DNA: TGTGCCAGCTCACCCCGGACAGGGGCCTCCTACGAGCAGTACTTC.

J is TRBJ2-1 and V is TRBV6-6; D may be TRBD2 (6 bases). Trimming left V 6 bases short and J 2 bases short, with 11 bases between. CDR3 length: 14 amino acids. CDR1 is MNHNY and CDR2 is SVGAGI in the germline V gene (reference sequence). The CDR3 DNA follows: TGTGCCAGCAGAGCGGGCGATACCTACAATGAGCAGTTCTTC. Translation: CASRAGDTYNEQFF.

The rearrangement joins TRBV5-5 to TRBJ2-5; TRBD2 agrees at 12 bases. The CDR3 has 16 amino acids. The germline CDR1 and CDR2 sequences are SGHKS and YYEKEE (reference sequence). V shed 4 bases, J shed 5 bases, and the junction held 9 bases outside the gene matches. CDR3 in amino acids: CASSLPLAGGGETQYF. In DNA form, the CDR3 reads TGTGCCAGCAGCCTCCCACTAGCGGGGGGAGGGGAGACCCAGTACTTC. Using reference TRBV5-5 and TRBJ2-5 for the parts outside the CDR3, the full variable domain is DAGVTQSPTHLIKTRGQQVTLRCSPISGHKSVSWYQQVLGQGPQFIFQYYEKEERGRGNFPDRFSARQFPNYSSELNVNALLLGDSALYLCASSLPLAGGGETQYFGPGTRLLVL.

The chain has TRBV5-1 and TRBJ1-2, with D unclear. Trimming left V 0 bases short and J 2 bases short, with 8 bases between. The length of the CDR3 is 14 residues. Per germline, CDR1 SGHRS and CDR2 YFSETQ. The CDR3 protein is CASSLDPGNYGYTF. CDR3 sequence (DNA): TGCGCCAGCAGCTTGGATCCAGGAAACTATGGCTACACCTTC.